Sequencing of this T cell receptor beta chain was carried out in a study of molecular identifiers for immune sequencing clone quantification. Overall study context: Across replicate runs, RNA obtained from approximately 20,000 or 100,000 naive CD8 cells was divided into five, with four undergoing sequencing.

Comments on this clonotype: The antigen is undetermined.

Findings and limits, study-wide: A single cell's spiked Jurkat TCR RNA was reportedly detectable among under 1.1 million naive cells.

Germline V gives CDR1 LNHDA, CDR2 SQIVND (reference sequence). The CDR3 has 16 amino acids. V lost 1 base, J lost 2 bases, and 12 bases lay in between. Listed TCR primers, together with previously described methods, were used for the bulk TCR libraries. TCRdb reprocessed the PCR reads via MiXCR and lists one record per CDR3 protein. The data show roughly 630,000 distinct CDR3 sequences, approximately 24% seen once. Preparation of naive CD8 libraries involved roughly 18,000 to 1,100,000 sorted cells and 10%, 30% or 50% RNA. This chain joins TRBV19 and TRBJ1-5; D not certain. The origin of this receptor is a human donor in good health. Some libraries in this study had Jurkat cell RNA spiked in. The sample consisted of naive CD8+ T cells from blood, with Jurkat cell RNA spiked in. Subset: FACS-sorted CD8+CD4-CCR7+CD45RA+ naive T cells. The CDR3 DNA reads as TGTGCCAGTAGTATAGCTCGGGCCTACCGCAATCAGCCCCAGCATTTT. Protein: CASSIARAYRNQPQHF.